The 27 T cell receptor beta chains in this list originate from one sample, sequenced in a study of tumor-infiltrating lymphocytes in primary liver carcinoma (dated by TCRdb to the late 2010s). RNA from unsorted whole blood was extracted with TRIzol reagent, and germline DNA was obtained with the DNeasy Blood & Tissue kit. Reads for this sample came from an Illumina HiSeq 2500. A constant-region primer and ProtoScript II reverse transcriptase were used to reverse-transcribe TCRbeta-specific cDNA from roughly 0.55 ug total RNA. Three nested multiplex PCR rounds, following a slightly modified ARM-PCR procedure, were used to build the TCRbeta libraries. Each of the first two PCR rounds ran for approximately 10 cycles using multiplex TRBV1-TRBV30 forward primers together with a Cbeta reverse primer. The public sequencing data were trimmed at Q25 with fastp and processed into clonotypes with MiXCR by TCRdb, which kept only in-frame beta chains. Rows merge per CDR3 protein into single entries with the most common DNA and genes. The sample records approximately 330,000 distinct CDR3 sequences, less than 75% of which are singletons. About 6.5% of the sample belongs to the ten largest clones.

Sequenced material: peripheral blood. These receptors were taken from a man aged 40-49 years with primary liver carcinoma and hepatitis B virus infection.

The table lists this clonotype with a few counts. The junction and the germline gene differ at one end; a read error may be behind it. The chain joins TRBV5-1 to TRBJ2-7; D tentatively fits TRBD1 or TRBD2 (6 bases each). CDR1 is SGHRS, CDR2 YFSETQ, per germline. This CDR3 is 14 amino acids long. The CDR3 protein is CASSQVRGVYEQYF. CDR3 DNA sequence: TGTGCCAGCAGCCAGGTTAGGGGGGTCTACGAGCAGTACTTC.

The chain links TRBV29-1 to TRBJ1-1; 7 bases are shared with TRBD1. J was trimmed by 7 bases and V by 0 bases; bases with no gene match: 20. This CDR3 spans 18 amino acids. Germline assignment: CDR1 SQVTM and CDR2 ANQGSEA. The CDR3 sequence: CSVEDGYGNQGQRNEAFF. The CDR3 DNA reads as TGCAGCGTTGAAGATGGGTACGGGAACCAGGGACAGCGAAATGAAGCTTTCTTT.

Notes on this clonotype: A read error is possible here, since a much larger clone lies one base away. J is TRBJ1-5 and V is TRBV28; maybe TRBD1 (6 bases). There are 13 residues in the CDR3. CDR1 is MDHEN and CDR2 is SYDVKM in the germline V gene. CDR3 DNA sequence: TGTGTCAGCAGTTGGGGGGCGGAACAGCCCCAGCATTTT. Translated: CVSSWGAEQPQHF.

Comment on this clonotype: With a much larger clone just one base away, this may be a read error. The chain combines TRBV10-3 with TRBJ2-7; D remains unclear. CDR1 is ENHRY, CDR2 SYGVKD, per germline. CDR3 size: 12 residues. V was cut by 8 bases and J by 0 bases, with 8 bases left in between. In DNA form, the CDR3 reads TGTGCCATCTCGAGGAACTCCTACGAGCAGTACTTC. Translation gives CAISRNSYEQYF.

This clonotype was seen a single time. This likely comes from a read error, as the CDR3 has no conserved phenylalanine or tryptophan at its end. No DNA is shown, since the ends of the CDR3 on it are uncertain; the CDR3 is the one TCRdb lists. The rearrangement uses TRBV11-1 and TRBJ2-6; TRBD1 is taken as the D call from the table, unchecked against the DNA. The germline gives CDR1 SGHAT, CDR2 FQDESV (reference sequence). The CDR3 has 17 amino acids, counting both end residues. CDR3 sequence: CASIARQGAHGANVLTY.

This clonotype was detected many times. The chain links TRBV7-9 to TRBJ2-6; no reliable D call. Trimming removed 2 bases from V and 4 bases from J, with 9 bases in between. The CDR3 spans 15 residues. Germline values: CDR1 SEHNR, CDR2 FQNEAQ (reference sequence). CDR3 in amino acids: CASSLQVSGANVLTF. In DNA, the CDR3 is TGTGCCAGCAGCTTACAGGTCTCGGGGGCCAACGTCCTGACTTTC.

A word on this clonotype: The conserved phenylalanine or tryptophan normally closing the CDR3 is absent here, so this likely arose from a read error. The chain combines TRBV11-2 with TRBJ2-1; D may match TRBD1 or TRBD2 (5 bases each). This CDR3 is 15 amino acids long. V lost 5 bases, J lost 0 bases, and 11 bases lay in between. Germline V gives CDR1 SGHAT, CDR2 FQNNGV. The chain's CDR3 is CASSQTGLSYNEQFS. The CDR3 coding sequence is TGTGCCAGCAGCCAAACAGGACTCTCCTACAATGAGCAGTTCTCC.

V usage is TRBV5-1 and J usage is TRBJ2-7; D might be TRBD2 (6 bases). V lost 5 bases, J lost 0 bases, and 9 bases lay in between. The V gene's germline CDR1 is SGHRS and CDR2 YFSETQ. There are 13 residues in the CDR3. The DNA of the CDR3 is TGCGCCAGCAGGACGGGAGCCTCCTACGAGCAGTACTTC. Its translation is CASRTGASYEQYF.

A remark on this clonotype: A read error is possible here, since a much larger clone lies one base away. The conserved closing phenylalanine or tryptophan is absent in this CDR3, likely reflecting a read error. This sequence joins TRBV6-2 or TRBV6-3 and TRBJ1-1, with 8 bases identical to TRBD1. The length of the CDR3 is 14 residues. Germline CDR1 reads MNHEY; CDR2 reads SVGEGT. J gave up 1 base and V 5 bases, and 3 bases lay outside the gene matches. The CDR3 coding sequence is TGTGCCAGCAGTGAGACAGGGGAGAACACTGAAGCTTTCATT. It encodes CASSETGENTEAFI.

Points on this clonotype: A much larger clone differs from this one at a single base, so this may be a read error. The V gene is TRBV5-1, the J gene TRBJ2-7; TRBD1 aligns across 8 bases. Germline V gene data show CDR1 as SGHRS and CDR2 as YFSETQ. The CDR3 length is 15 residues. The CDR3 nucleotides are TGCGCCGGCAGCTTGACAGGGGTTGGGAGCTACGAGCAGTACTTC. Amino acid sequence: CAGSLTGVGSYEQYF.

J is TRBJ2-7 and V is TRBV30; D may be TRBD1 (6 bases). V dropped 6 bases and J dropped 5 bases, with 8 bases sitting between them. The CDR3 loop spans 10 amino acids. Germline loops: CDR1 GTSNPN, CDR2 SVGIG (reference sequence). The CDR3 region is CACGGHEQYF. As DNA, the CDR3 is TGTGCCTGTGGGGGCCACGAGCAGTACTTC.

This clonotype was counted ten times or more. The chain recombines TRBV6-2 or TRBV6-3 with TRBJ1-5; D possibly corresponds to TRBD1 (5 bases). This CDR3 is built from 13 residues. Per the germline V gene, CDR1 is MNHEY and CDR2 is SVGEGT. V was cut by 6 bases and J by 6 bases, with 12 bases left in between. CDR3 bases: TGTGCCAGCAGGAACGGGGGAAGTCAGCCCCAGCATTTT. It specifies CASRNGGSQPQHF.

Comment on this clonotype: Given a much more abundant clone one base away, this may be a read error. V usage is TRBV4-3 and J usage is TRBJ2-1, with D perhaps matching TRBD2 (6 bases). This CDR3 spans 16 amino acids. The germline gives CDR1 LGHNA, CDR2 YSLEER. CDR3 sequence reads: CAGSPTISGWDNEQFF. CDR3 DNA sequence: TGCGCCGGCAGCCCGACCATTAGCGGATGGGACAATGAGCAGTTCTTC.

Comments on this clonotype: A clone one base away is much larger, so this may be a read error. The chain combines TRBV29-1 with TRBJ2-4; perhaps D is TRBD1 or TRBD2 (5 bases each). Germline V gene data show CDR1 as SQVTM and CDR2 as ANQGSEA. The CDR3 extends over 14 amino acids. V gave up 8 bases and J gave up 1 base, with 15 bases separating them. The CDR3 region has the DNA TGCAGCTATGGGGATGGGACGGCCAAAAACATTCAGTACTTC. Translation: CSYGDGTAKNIQYF.

This clonotype came up many times. The chain combines TRBV11-2 with TRBJ2-2; 14 bases agree with TRBD2. Germline lookup yields CDR1 SGHAT and CDR2 FQNNGV. This CDR3 has 18 amino acids. Germline trimming cut 5 bases from V and 2 bases from J; bases unmatched to any gene: 7. CDR3 in DNA: TGTGCCAGCAGCCAAAACGGACTAGCGGGAGGAAACACCGGGGAGCTGTTTTTT. Protein: CASSQNGLAGGNTGELFF.

This clonotype showed up just once. The CDR3 does not end in the conserved phenylalanine or tryptophan, so this is likely a read error. CDR3 region: CTSHLESSTDMQYS. For the CDR3, the DNA is TGTACCAGCCACCTAGAGTCCAGCACAGATATGCAGTATTCT. The chain employs TRBV5-6 and TRBJ2-3, with D unclear. This CDR3 region has 14 residues. Germline CDR1 and CDR2: SGHDT and YYEEEE.

This clonotype was recorded once. One end of the junction does not line up with germline, which may come from a read error. The rearrangement links TRBV11-2 to TRBJ1-1; no clear D gene. Germline V lookup: CDR1 SGHAT, CDR2 FQNNGV. The CDR3 is 14 amino acids. CDR3 sequence: CASCLAEGGTEAFF. CDR3 sequence (DNA): TGTGCCAGCTGCTTAGCCGAGGGCGGCACTGAAGCTTTCTTT.

For this clonotype: At one end the junction does not follow the germline gene, possibly because of a read error. The chain carries TRBV4-1 and TRBJ2-5, with TRBD1 identical over 12 bases. The CDR3 extends over 16 amino acids. Germline lookup yields CDR1 MGHRA and CDR2 YSYEKL. DNA for the CDR3: TGCGCCTGCAGCCAAGATGGGACAGGGGGCTGGGAGACCCAGTACTTC. Translation gives CACSQDGTGGWETQYF.

Concerning this clonotype itself: A clone one base away is much larger, so this may be a read error. The rearrangement joins TRBV6-2 or TRBV6-3 to TRBJ2-3; D possibly corresponds to TRBD2 (6 bases). Trimming left V 4 bases short and J 6 bases short, with 23 bases between. CDR3 length: 17 residues. Germline loops: CDR1 MNHEY, CDR2 SVGEGT. The CDR3 loop is CASSSGLTGSSGDTQYF. The DNA of the CDR3 is TGTGCCAGCAGTTCTGGACTAACGGGATCCTCAGGGGATACGCAGTATTTT.

On this clonotype: An end of the junction differs from the germline gene, which may be a read error. The gene calls are TRBV29-1 and TRBJ1-1, with 9 bases that match TRBD1. Per germline, CDR1 SQVTM and CDR2 ANQGSEA. The CDR3 is made up of 14 amino acids. For the CDR3, the DNA is TGCAGCGCCGCAGGGACAGGGAGGAGCACTGGAGCTTTCTTT. Encoded protein: CSAAGTGRSTGAFF.

Details on this clonotype: It is likely a read error, because the conserved phenylalanine at the end of the CDR3 is missing. This sequence joins TRBV11-2 and TRBJ1-2; 9 bases agree with TRBD1. V lost 10 bases, J lost 3 bases, and 6 bases stayed unmatched. Germline V lookup: CDR1 SGHAT, CDR2 FQNNGV. This CDR3 has 13 residues. The CDR3 region has the DNA TGTGCCAACAAGTGGACAGGGGACTATGGCTACACCTCC. Protein sequence: CANKWTGDYGYTS.

V usage is TRBV5-1 and J usage is TRBJ2-7; 13 bases are a match to TRBD2. The germline V gene has CDR1 SGHRS and CDR2 YFSETQ. Trimming cost V 6 bases and J 5 bases; bases outside gene matches: 5. The CDR3 has 14 residues. The CDR3 DNA reads TGCGCCAGCACCAAACTAGCGGGAGGGGACGAGCAGTACTTC. This gives the protein CASTKLAGGDEQYF.

On this clonotype itself: At one of its ends the junction is not consistent with the germline gene, which may arise from a read error. The V gene is TRBV6-2 or TRBV6-3, the J gene TRBJ2-5, with D unresolved. CDR1 is MNHEY, CDR2 SVGEGT, per germline. This CDR3 region has 13 residues. For the CDR3, the DNA is TGTGCCAGCAGTTCTGACTTTGGCGAGACCCATTACTTC. Encoded protein: CASSSDFGETHYF.

Worth noting for this clonotype: This sequence may be a read error, since a much larger clone differs from it by one base. This chain uses TRBV6-2 or TRBV6-3 with TRBJ1-2, with D perhaps matching TRBD1 (5 bases). Germline values: CDR1 MNHEY, CDR2 SVGEGT. With 0 bases removed from V and 4 bases from J, the gap between germline ends came to 12 bases. There are 15 residues in the CDR3. CDR3 DNA sequence: TGTGCCAGCAGTTACTCCCACCGGGACCCCTATGGCTACACCTTC. Encoded protein: CASSYSHRDPYGYTF.

This chain connects TRBV28 to TRBJ2-1; 8 positions match TRBD1. Unmatched junction bases numbered 11, after V lost 10 bases and J lost 9 bases. CDR3 length equals 13 residues. Germline V lookup: CDR1 MDHEN, CDR2 SYDVKM. The CDR3 here is CANIGQGLGEQFF. CDR3 DNA sequence: TGTGCCAACATCGGACAGGGTCTGGGTGAGCAGTTCTTC.

The DNA of the CDR3 is TGCAGCTCATCCCCCGCGGGACAGGGAGGTGGGCAGTTCTTC. This encodes CSSSPAGQGGGQFF. The chain recombines TRBV29-1 with TRBJ2-1, with TRBD1 matching 9 bases. CDR1 SQVTM and CDR2 ANQGSEA come from the germline V gene. CDR3 size: 14 residues. V lost 8 bases and J lost 12; bases outside the gene matches: 17.

This clonotype was counted only a few times. The genes are TRBV7-8 and TRBJ2-2; no firm D call. Looked up from germline, CDR1 is SGHVS and CDR2 is FQNEAQ. With 5 bases removed from V and 0 bases from J, the gap between germline ends came to 7 bases. The CDR3 covers 14 residues. CDR3 sequence (DNA): TGTGCCAGCAGCCGGTGGCCGAACACCGGGGAGCTGTTTTTT. It yields the protein CASSRWPNTGELFF. Variable domain in full (rest from reference TRBV7-8 and TRBJ2-2): GAGVSQSPRYKVAKRGQDVALRCDPISGHVSLFWYQQALGQGPEFLTYFQNEAQLDKSGLPSDRFFAERPEGSVSTLKIQRTQQEDSAVYLCASSRWPNTGELFFGEGSRLTVL.